The TCR beta chain under discussion was sequenced for a study of T cell responses to AZD1222 COVID-19 vaccine. Overall study findings and caveats: The donors showed a predominance of white British ancestry and of females, with possible underestimation of clonal diversity. Rises in breadth and depth of Spike-specific TCRs came after two AZD1222 doses. It was only five to seven AZD1222 recipients who were seropositive at baseline. Repertoire sampling was restricted to post-peak T cell response timepoints.

Assay used: immunoSEQ multiplex PCR; TCRdb lists only in-frame clones, some missing. The data contain under 130,000 clones, 88% of them singletons. About this clone: The target antigen is unknown.

The length of the CDR3 is 13 residues. Per the germline V gene, CDR1 is SGDLS and CDR2 is YYNGEE. V shed 1 base and J shed 4 bases, with 5 bases lying between them. The starting material was peripheral blood, obtained on day 0 of AZD1222 vaccination. The chain combines TRBV9 with TRBJ2-2; D remains unclear. The sequence was obtained from an adult in good health. The CDR3 sequence: CASSVPSTGELFF. The CDR3 DNA reads TGTGCCAGCAGCGTACCCAGCACCGGGGAGCTGTTTTTT. Supplemented by reference TRBV9 and TRBJ2-2, the full variable domain reads DSGVTQTPKHLITATGQRVTLRCSPRSGDLSVYWYQQSLDQGLQFLIQYYNGEERAKGNILERFSAQQFPDLHSELNLSSLELGDSALYFCASSVPSTGELFFGEGSRLTVL.